This T cell receptor beta chain was identified during a study of blood T cell repertoires in COVID-19 (TCRdb year 2020). Describing the broader study: The collaborator samples originated in the United States, Italy and Spain and spanned the acute and convalescent phases of COVID-19. Deeply sampled blood TCRbeta repertoires from subjects exposed to, actively infected with, or recovered from COVID-19 were included in the dataset. A freely available public database, intended as a resource for researchers studying the immune response to SARS-CoV-2, is where the repertoires were released. Samples were obtained from the ongoing ImmuneRACE study (first 160 participants) and from over a thousand subjects provided by 6 global collaborators. The prospective study material was composed of cDNA or gDNA derived from T cells, B-cell-depleted T cells, or PBMCs. Where available, HLA class I and class II types were taken from metadata supplied by the sample provider and were not determined by assay-based typing. Nearly every sample came with metadata listing a de-identified subject ID, COVID-19 status, age in years and sex. Results the study describes overall, beyond this receptor: The quantity of clinical and demographic metadata differed by source and by participant and was supplied without curation.

TCRbeta CDR3 regions were amplified from genomic DNA using the immunoSEQ Assay, a bias-controlled multiplex PCR. The authors' pipeline ran thus. Nucleated cell counts per sample were estimated from amplification of reference gene primers within the assay. To quantify the absolute abundance of each unique TCRbeta CDR3 rearrangement, sequence reads were collapsed and filtered. For each sample, productive Simpson clonality was calculated as the square root of Simpson's diversity index over productive rearrangements. TCRdb stores this immuneACCESS table with in-frame sequences only. Part of the clones is absent; in the studies checked, under half of the shortfall reflects unresolved V genes, and no reason is known for the rest. That table furnishes V, J and clone size, whereas the DNA furnished D and trimming. For this sample the table gives some 300,000 clones, of which approximately 90% were detected only once. Approximately 6% of the sample is held by the ten biggest clonotypes.

Trimming takes 4 bases from V and 6 bases from J, and the germline ends sit 13 bases apart. In the germline V gene, CDR1 corresponds to MNHEY and CDR2 to SVGAGI. The CDR3 contains 14 residues, cysteine and phenylalanine counted. Only the CDR3 DNA stays, 42 bases, in frame from base 1. One collaborating source in Seattle enrolled patients while the patients were actively infected and followed the patients over time throughout the course of disease. The collaborating institutions used their own protocols to collect whole blood in K2EDTA tubes. For TCRbeta analysis, collaborator samples were shipped as frozen whole blood, as isolated PBMCs, or as DNA extracted from either sample type. Notes on this clone: The antigen this receptor binds is unknown. No qualities accompany the bases; no much larger clone lies one base away.

Source material: peripheral blood. The rearrangement joined TRBV6-5 to TRBJ2-1; a weak D assignment points to TRBD2 (6 bases agree). The receptor comes from a woman in her 50s with COVID-19, enrolled during active disease. The CDR3 reads as follows: CASSSSVGPNEQFF. The DNA reads as follows: TGTGCCAGCAGTTCTAGCGTTGGGCCCAATGAGCAGTTCTTC.